This TCR beta chain appears in the sequencing data of a study of OX40 agonist ivuxolimab in advanced cancers. Study-wide results and limits: Patients who responded partially at 0.1-3.0 mg/kg showed clonal expansion ranking among the lowest.

Measured with immunoSEQ multiplex PCR; TCRdb has only the in-frame clones, and not every one. The table has 50,000 to 70,000 clones, roughly 89% seen once. Germline V gene lookup returns CDR1 MGHRA and CDR2 YSYEKL. The CDR3 length is 13 residues. The J segment lost 8 bases and the V segment lost 2 bases, leaving 4 bases of the junction unmatched. About this clone: The target antigen is unknown.

This chain links TRBV4-1 with TRBJ1-2, with TRBD1 matching over 8 bases. This TCR was sampled from an adult with an advanced solid tumor such as melanoma, head and neck, liver or kidney cancer. The sequenced sample was CD4+ or CD8+ T cells sorted from blood, obtained in a trial of the OX40 agonist ivuxolimab. The CDR3 loop is CASSQWTGLGYTF. The DNA of the CDR3 is TGCGCCAGCAGCCAATGGACAGGGTTAGGCTACACCTTC.